Listed below are T cell receptor beta chains from one sample, sequenced in a study of identifying expanded T cells in peripheral blood. Measured with immunoSEQ multiplex PCR; TCRdb has only the in-frame clones, and not every one. The sample lists roughly 78,000 clones, 90% seen once, with more than 3% in the top ten. The sequencing input was blood. The receptor set was obtained from a person aged 18 to 75 in good health. CDR3s include the opening cysteine and the closing phenylalanine or tryptophan. D genes are given only for firm matches. Expanded clones are given a class, and other clones once, few, many or no size at all.

>TRBJ1-1|-|-|TRBV7-2
CASSLLGGALAFF
TGTGCCAGCAGCTTACTGGGTGGAGCTTTAGCTTTCTTT
>TRBJ1-2|-|-|TRBV2
CASSFYPLLGRVGYGYTF
TGTGCCAGCAGCTTCTACCCGCTCTTGGGGAGGGTTGGTTATGGCTACACCTTC
>TRBJ2-1|once|-|TRBV6-5
CASSYSTSTDEQFF
TGTGCCAGCAGTTACTCCACTAGCACCGATGAGCAGTTCTTC
>TRBJ2-1|-|TRBD2|TRBV5-1
CASSPPGTSGNEQFF
TGCGCCAGCAGCCCTCCTGGGACTAGCGGCAATGAGCAGTTCTTC
>TRBJ1-2|-|-|TRBV28
CASSLGSGAGYTF
TGTGCCAGCAGTTTAGGTTCAGGGGCGGGCTACACCTTC
>TRBJ2-1|-|TRBD2|TRBV10-3
CAISEVSGSYNEQFF
TGTGCCATCAGTGAGGTCAGCGGGAGCTACAATGAGCAGTTCTTC
>TRBJ2-6|-|-|TRBV5-6
CASSFSAGANVLTF
TGTGCCAGCAGCTTTAGTGCTGGGGCCAACGTCCTGACTTTC
>TRBJ2-5|-|TRBD2|TRBV7-2
CASSRGTSGRSQETQYF
TGTGCCAGCAGCCGTGGGACTAGCGGGAGGTCACAAGAGACCCAGTACTTC
>TRBJ1-3|once|-|TRBV11-2
CASSRLWLPDTIYF
TGTGCCAGCAGCCGCCTTTGGCTTCCAGACACCATATATTTT
>TRBJ2-3|-|TRBD1|TRBV2
CASTGQAGTDTQYF
TGTGCCAGCACCGGACAGGCGGGCACAGATACGCAGTATTTT
>TRBJ1-6|-|TRBD1|TRBV27
CASSFTGGRSYNSPLHF
TGTGCCAGCAGTTTTACAGGGGGTCGCTCCTATAATTCACCCCTCCACTTT
>TRBJ2-2|-|-|TRBV9
CASSVGLLNTGELFF
TGTGCCAGCAGCGTAGGACTACTCAACACCGGGGAGCTGTTTTTT
>TRBJ1-6|-|-|TRBV9
CASSVSWSVDSPLHF
TGTGCCAGCAGCGTATCTTGGTCGGTGGATTCACCCCTCCACTTT
>TRBJ2-3|few|-|TRBV28
CASSESPGVSDTQYF
TGTGCCAGCAGTGAGTCCCCGGGGGTCTCAGATACGCAGTATTTT
>TRBJ1-1|-|TRBD1|TRBV5-1
CASSLPDRGYSEAFF
TGCGCCAGCAGCTTGCCAGACAGGGGGTACTCTGAAGCTTTCTTT
>TRBJ2-7|-|-|TRBV6-1
CASSESIGEYEQYF
TGTGCCAGCAGTGAAAGTATTGGAGAGTACGAGCAGTACTTC
>TRBJ1-2|-|-|TRBV28
CASSLTSGAGGYTF
TGTGCCAGCAGTTTAACAAGCGGGGCAGGAGGCTACACCTTC
>TRBJ1-1|-|TRBD1|TRBV30
CAWMSGTENTEAFF
TGTGCCTGGATGTCCGGGACAGAGAACACTGAAGCTTTCTTT
>TRBJ1-1|-|TRBD1|TRBV27
CASSPSDRGWTEAFF
TGTGCCAGCAGTCCCTCGGACAGGGGTTGGACTGAAGCTTTCTTT
>TRBJ1-3|-|TRBD1|TRBV6-5
CASSLTGLGNTIYF
TGTGCCAGCAGCCTGACAGGGTTGGGAAACACCATATATTTT
>TRBJ1-2|once|TRBD1|TRBV2
CASSPGQTYYGYTF
TGTGCCAGCAGCCCGGGACAGACTTACTATGGCTACACCTTC
>TRBJ1-4|-|-|TRBV10-3
CAISEGDSNEKLFF
TGTGCCATCAGTGAAGGAGACAGTAATGAAAAACTGTTTTTT
>TRBJ2-5|-|TRBD1|TRBV4-3
CASSQGGGQGGETQYF
TGCGCCAGCAGCCAAGGGGGGGGACAGGGAGGCGAGACCCAGTACTTC
>TRBJ2-5|-|-|TRBV6-6
CASRKETQYF
TGTGCCAGCAGGAAAGAGACCCAGTACTTC
>TRBJ2-1|-|TRBD2|TRBV10-3
CAISGGTHNEQFF
TGTGCCATCAGCGGGGGGACCCACAATGAGCAGTTCTTC
>TRBJ2-3|-|-|TRBV5-6
CASSSTHTDTQYF
TGTGCCAGCAGCTCGACCCACACAGATACGCAGTATTTT
>TRBJ2-7|once|-|TRBV15
CATGTPDSYEQYF
TGTGCCACCGGGACTCCTGACTCCTACGAGCAGTACTTC
>TRBJ2-1|-|-|TRBV6-5
CASSYSMGEQFF
TGTGCCAGCAGTTACTCGATGGGTGAGCAGTTCTTC
>TRBJ2-7|once|-|TRBV5-1
CASSLSGNSYEQYF
TGCGCCAGCAGCCTTAGCGGCAACTCCTACGAGCAGTACTTC
>TRBJ1-1|-|-|TRBV11-2
CASSFFDTEAFF
TGTGCCAGCAGCTTTTTCGACACTGAAGCTTTCTTT
>TRBJ2-2|-|-|TRBV10-3
CAIRSGGTGELFF
TGTGCCATCAGGTCAGGGGGGACCGGGGAGCTGTTTTTT
>TRBJ2-7|once|-|TRBV7-2
CASSVTAYEQYF
TGTGCCAGCAGCGTGACCGCCTACGAGCAGTACTTC
>TRBJ1-5|-|-|TRBV2
CASSVRINQPQHF
TGTGCCAGCAGTGTACGGATCAATCAGCCCCAGCATTTT
>TRBJ2-4|-|-|TRBV7-2
CASSLDRGAKNIQYF
TGTGCCAGCAGCTTAGATCGGGGGGCCAAAAACATTCAGTACTTC
>TRBJ1-5|-|-|TRBV28
CASSLGGRNQPQHF
TGTGCCAGCAGTTTGGGGGGCAGGAATCAGCCCCAGCATTTT
>TRBJ1-3|-|-|TRBV6-5
CASSYGDPGNTIYF
TGTGCCAGCAGTTACGGTGACCCTGGAAACACCATATATTTT
>TRBJ1-2|-|TRBD1|TRBV15
CATRDSRTGINYGYTF
TGTGCCACCAGAGATTCTCGGACAGGAATCAACTATGGCTACACCTTC
>TRBJ2-7|once|-|TRBV29-1
CSVEGETGYEQYF
TGCAGCGTTGAAGGCGAAACAGGTTACGAGCAGTACTTC
>TRBJ1-6|-|TRBD1|TRBV30
CAWSTGVVNSPLHF
TGTGCCTGGAGTACAGGGGTCGTTAATTCACCCCTCCACTTT
>TRBJ2-5|-|-|TRBV6-5
CASSYAPNQETQYF
TGTGCCAGCAGTTACGCTCCAAACCAAGAGACCCAGTACTTC
>TRBJ1-1|-|-|TRBV5-1
CASSFVTGMNTEAFF
TGCGCCAGCAGCTTTGTCACAGGGATGAACACTGAAGCTTTCTTT
>TRBJ2-5|-|-|TRBV2
CASSDWQGQETQYF
TGTGCCAGCAGTGATTGGCAGGGCCAAGAGACCCAGTACTTC
>TRBJ2-5|few|TRBD2|TRBV28
CASSPTSGSYETQYF
TGTGCCAGCAGCCCTACTAGCGGGAGTTATGAGACCCAGTACTTC
>TRBJ2-5|-|-|TRBV27
CASSERGETQYF
TGTGCCAGCAGCGAGAGGGGGGAGACCCAGTACTTC
>TRBJ2-1|-|TRBD2|TRBV11-2
CASSLRGLASDEQFF
TGTGCCAGCAGCTTAAGGGGACTAGCGTCCGATGAGCAGTTCTTC
>TRBJ2-1|-|TRBD1|TRBV11-2
CASRRTGVNEQFF
TGTGCCAGCAGAAGGACAGGCGTCAATGAGCAGTTCTTC
>TRBJ2-2|-|TRBD1|TRBV29-1
CSVEGTGVNTGELFF
TGCAGCGTTGAAGGAACAGGGGTAAATACCGGGGAGCTGTTTTTT
>TRBJ2-5|-|-|TRBV5-1
CASSLYGQREETQYF
TGCGCCAGCAGCTTGTATGGACAGCGAGAAGAGACCCAGTACTTC
>TRBJ1-1|-|TRBD1|TRBV2
CASRDRGGALIPNTEAFF
TGTGCCAGCCGGGACAGGGGGGGAGCCTTAATTCCGAACACTGAAGCTTTCTTT
>TRBJ2-5|-|TRBD1|TRBV11-2
CASSLTRQGSETQYF
TGTGCCAGCAGCTTAACCCGACAGGGATCAGAGACCCAGTACTTC
>TRBJ1-4|once|-|TRBV5-1
CASSLSTNEKLFF
TGCGCCAGCAGCTTATCAACTAATGAAAAACTGTTTTTT
>TRBJ2-5|-|TRBD2|TRBV6-5
CASSWTSGPETQYF
TGTGCCAGCAGTTGGACTAGCGGGCCAGAGACCCAGTACTTC
>TRBJ2-2|-|-|TRBV7-7
CASSLSNTGELFF
TGTGCTAGCAGCTTATCGAACACCGGGGAGCTGTTTTTT
>TRBJ2-1|-|TRBD2|TRBV18
CASSPSVAGVDEQFF
TGTGCCAGCTCACCGTCGGTAGCGGGAGTTGATGAGCAGTTCTTC